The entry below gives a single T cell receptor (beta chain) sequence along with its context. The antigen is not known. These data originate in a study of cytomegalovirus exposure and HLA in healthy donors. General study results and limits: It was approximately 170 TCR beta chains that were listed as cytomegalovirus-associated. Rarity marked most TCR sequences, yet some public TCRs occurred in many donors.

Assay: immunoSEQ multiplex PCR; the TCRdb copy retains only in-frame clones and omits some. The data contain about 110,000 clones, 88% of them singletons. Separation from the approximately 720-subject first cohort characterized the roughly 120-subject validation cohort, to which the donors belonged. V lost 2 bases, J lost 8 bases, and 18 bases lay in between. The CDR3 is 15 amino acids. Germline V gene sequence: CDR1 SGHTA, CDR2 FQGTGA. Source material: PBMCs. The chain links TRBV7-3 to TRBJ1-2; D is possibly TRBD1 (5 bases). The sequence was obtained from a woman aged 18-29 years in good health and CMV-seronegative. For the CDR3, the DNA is TGTGCCAGCAGCTTAGATCGTTCCAGGGTATTGGGCTACACCTTC. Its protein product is CASSLDRSRVLGYTF.